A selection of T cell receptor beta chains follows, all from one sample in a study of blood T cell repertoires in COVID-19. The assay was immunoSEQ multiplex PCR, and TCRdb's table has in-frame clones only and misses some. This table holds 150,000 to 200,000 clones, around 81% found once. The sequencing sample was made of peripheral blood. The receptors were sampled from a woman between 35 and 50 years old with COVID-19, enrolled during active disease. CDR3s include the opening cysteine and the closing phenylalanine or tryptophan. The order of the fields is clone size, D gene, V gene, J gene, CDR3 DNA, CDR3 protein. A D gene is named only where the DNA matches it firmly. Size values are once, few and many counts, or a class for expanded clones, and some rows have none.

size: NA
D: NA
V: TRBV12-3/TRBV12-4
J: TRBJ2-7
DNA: TGTGCCAGCAGTACAGGCTACGAGCAGTACTTC
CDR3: CASSTGYEQYF

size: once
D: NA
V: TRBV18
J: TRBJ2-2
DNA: TGTGCCAGCTCACCACCGGTGGGAGCGGACACCGGGGAGCTGTTTTTT
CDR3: CASSPPVGADTGELFF

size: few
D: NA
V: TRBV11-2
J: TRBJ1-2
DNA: TGTGCCAGCAGCTTAGGTATGGAGAGACATGGCTACACCTTC
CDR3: CASSLGMERHGYTF

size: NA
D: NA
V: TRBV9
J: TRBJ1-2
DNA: TGTGCCAGCAGCGCAAACAGGGCTAACTATGGCTACACCTTC
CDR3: CASSANRANYGYTF

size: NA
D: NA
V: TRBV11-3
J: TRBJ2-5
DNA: TGTGCCAGCAGCTCGGCTCGTGGCTTCGGAGATGAGACCCAGTACTTC
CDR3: CASSSARGFGDETQYF

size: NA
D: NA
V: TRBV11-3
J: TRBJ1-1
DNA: TGTGCCAGCAGCTTAAGCTTAAACTCTGAAGCTTTCTTT
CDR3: CASSLSLNSEAFF

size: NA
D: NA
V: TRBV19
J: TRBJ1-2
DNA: TGTGCCAGTAGTACGAGTCAGGCTAACTATGGCTACACCTTC
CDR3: CASSTSQANYGYTF

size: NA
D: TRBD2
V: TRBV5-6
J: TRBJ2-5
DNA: TGTGCCAGCAGCTCGCGACTAGCGGGGGAAGAGACCCAGTACTTC
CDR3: CASSSRLAGEETQYF

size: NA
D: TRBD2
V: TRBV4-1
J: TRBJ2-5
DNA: TGCGCCAGCAGCTTTTCCCTAGCGGACGGGGAGACCCAGTACTTC
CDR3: CASSFSLADGETQYF

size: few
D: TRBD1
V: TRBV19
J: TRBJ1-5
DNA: TGTGCCAGTAGCTACACAGGGGGCGGACAGCCCCAGCATTTT
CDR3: CASSYTGGGQPQHF

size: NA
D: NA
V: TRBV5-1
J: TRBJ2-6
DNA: TGCGCCAGCAGCTTAAGTATAGCGTTCTCTGGGGCCAACGTCCTGACTTTC
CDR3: CASSLSIAFSGANVLTF

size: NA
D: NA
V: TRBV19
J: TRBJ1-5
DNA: TGTGCCAGTAGTATGGGGGGGGCCTTTCAGCCCCAGCATTTT
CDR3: CASSMGGAFQPQHF

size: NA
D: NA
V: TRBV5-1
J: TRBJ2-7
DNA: TGCGCCAGCAGCCCGCCGGGATCGTCCTACGAGCAGTACTTC
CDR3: CASSPPGSSYEQYF